The entry that follows covers one T cell receptor beta chain sequence. Its target is unknown. This specimen belongs to a study of T cell responses to AZD1222 COVID-19 vaccine. Study-wide findings and caveats: Two AZD1222 doses significantly raised spike-specific TCR breadth and depth over controls.

The protocol was immunoSEQ multiplex PCR, while the TCRdb copy is restricted to in-frame clones and leaves out a portion. The sample records roughly 180,000 clones, about nine tenths being singletons. Germline-derived CDR1 and CDR2 are GTSNPN and SVGIG (reference sequence). The CDR3 extends over 14 amino acids. V shed 1 base and J 8 bases; nucleotides not matched to a gene: 9. Sequenced material: peripheral blood, taken on day 0 of AZD1222 vaccination. The clonotype originates from an adult in good health. The chain joins TRBV30 to TRBJ1-2, with TRBD1 identical over 8 bases. The CDR3: CAWSGSRTGSGYTF. CDR3 nucleotide sequence: TGTGCCTGGAGTGGTTCTCGGACAGGGTCCGGCTACACCTTC.